The rows below give T cell receptor beta chains drawn from one sample of a study of blood T cell repertoires in COVID-19. Only in-frame clones appear in the TCRdb table, and some are missing; sequencing was by immunoSEQ multiplex PCR. The table includes 150,000 to 200,000 clones, around 90% detected once. Material: peripheral blood. The origin of the receptors is a man aged 55 to 70 with active or convalescent COVID-19. The CDR3 runs from the conserved cysteine through the conserved F or W. The order of the fields is J gene, V gene, clone size, D gene, CDR3 protein, CDR3 DNA. A D gene is named only where the DNA matches it firmly. Only some rows state a clone size, as once, few, many or a class for expanded clones.

J: TRBJ1-2
V: TRBV29-1
size: -
D: -
CDR3: CSVDLGSRYGYTF
DNA: TGCAGCGTTGATTTGGGTAGCCGCTATGGCTACACCTTC

J: TRBJ1-4
V: TRBV5-4
size: -
D: -
CDR3: CASSPWGGNEKLFF
DNA: TGTGCCAGCAGCCCATGGGGCGGTAATGAAAAACTGTTTTTT

J: TRBJ2-3
V: TRBV3-1/TRBV3-2
size: few
D: TRBD2
CDR3: CASSQDTSGGAPDTQYF
DNA: TGTGCCAGCAGCCAAGATACCAGCGGGGGGGCCCCCGATACGCAGTATTTT

J: TRBJ1-1
V: TRBV6-6
size: -
D: -
CDR3: CASSYKGENSEAFF
DNA: TGTGCCAGCAGTTACAAGGGGGAGAACTCTGAAGCTTTCTTT

J: TRBJ2-1
V: TRBV13
size: -
D: -
CDR3: CASSPPESSYNEQFF
DNA: TGTGCCAGCAGCCCCCCGGAGAGCTCCTACAATGAGCAGTTCTTC

J: TRBJ1-6
V: TRBV5-1
size: -
D: -
CDR3: CASSFDGGRNSPLHF
DNA: TGCGCCAGCAGCTTCGACGGGGGTCGTAATTCACCCCTCCACTTT

J: TRBJ1-1
V: TRBV5-4
size: -
D: -
CDR3: CASSLGSAAEAFF
DNA: TGTGCCAGCAGCTTGGGGAGCGCGGCTGAAGCTTTCTTT

J: TRBJ1-6
V: TRBV10-3
size: -
D: TRBD1
CDR3: CAISAQTGTGNSPLHF
DNA: TGTGCCATCAGTGCCCAGACAGGGACGGGAAATTCACCCCTCCACTTT

J: TRBJ2-3
V: TRBV6-1
size: -
D: TRBD2
CDR3: CASSALSGGAADTQYF
DNA: TGTGCCAGCAGTGCCCTTAGCGGGGGGGCAGCAGATACGCAGTATTTT

J: TRBJ2-1
V: TRBV4-2
size: -
D: TRBD2
CDR3: CASSRTLAGHNEQFF
DNA: TGTGCCAGCAGCCGGACTCTAGCGGGGCACAATGAGCAGTTCTTC

J: TRBJ1-6
V: TRBV10-2
size: -
D: TRBD1
CDR3: CASSDRDRVNSPLHF
DNA: TGCGCCAGCAGTGATCGGGACAGGGTTAATTCACCCCTCCACTTT

J: TRBJ1-1
V: TRBV11-2
size: few
D: TRBD1
CDR3: CASSLDPDRSAEAFF
DNA: TGTGCCAGCAGCTTAGATCCGGACAGGAGCGCTGAAGCTTTCTTT

J: TRBJ2-5
V: TRBV5-1
size: few
D: -
CDR3: CASSPSRLGQETQYF
DNA: TGCGCCAGCAGCCCATCCCGTCTAGGACAAGAGACCCAGTACTTC

J: TRBJ1-6
V: TRBV6-5
size: -
D: TRBD1
CDR3: CASSYLGRGSDSPLHF
DNA: TGTGCCAGCAGTTACTTGGGCAGGGGGTCGGATTCACCCCTCCACTTT

J: TRBJ1-2
V: TRBV6-2/TRBV6-3
size: -
D: -
CDR3: CASSSRDTFYGYTF
DNA: TGTGCCAGCAGCTCCCGGGACACTTTCTATGGCTACACCTTC

J: TRBJ1-2
V: TRBV6-1
size: -
D: -
CDR3: CASSEEARVDYGYTF
DNA: TGTGCCAGCAGTGAAGAAGCGAGGGTGGACTATGGCTACACCTTC

J: TRBJ1-1
V: TRBV15
size: few
D: -
CDR3: CATSSRMNTEAFF
DNA: TGTGCCACCAGCAGCCGTATGAACACTGAAGCTTTCTTT

J: TRBJ2-3
V: TRBV29-1
size: -
D: -
CDR3: CSAGTSSTDTQYF
DNA: TGCAGCGCCGGGACTTCTAGCACAGATACGCAGTATTTT

J: TRBJ2-3
V: TRBV4-2
size: -
D: TRBD2
CDR3: CASSQDLAGGRGVYTQYF
DNA: TGTGCCAGCAGCCAAGATTTAGCGGGCGGCCGCGGGGTGTATACGCAGTATTTT

J: TRBJ1-6
V: TRBV5-1
size: -
D: -
CDR3: CASSHSTGSPLHF
DNA: TGCGCCAGCAGCCATTCTACAGGGTCACCCCTCCACTTT

J: TRBJ1-3
V: TRBV6-1
size: -
D: -
CDR3: CASSDSLGSSGNTIYF
DNA: TGTGCCAGCAGTGATTCCCTAGGGAGCTCTGGAAACACCATATATTTT

J: TRBJ2-5
V: TRBV6-5
size: -
D: -
CDR3: CASSPADSRVETQYF
DNA: TGTGCCAGCAGCCCCGCCGACAGCCGAGTTGAGACCCAGTACTTC

J: TRBJ2-1
V: TRBV7-9
size: -
D: TRBD1
CDR3: CASSLGTGSYNEQFF
DNA: TGTGCCAGCAGCTTAGGGACAGGGTCCTACAATGAGCAGTTCTTC

J: TRBJ2-2
V: TRBV10-1
size: -
D: -
CDR3: CASPGQIPNTGELFF
DNA: TGCGCCAGCCCTGGGCAGATACCGAACACCGGGGAGCTGTTTTTT

J: TRBJ2-2
V: TRBV7-6
size: -
D: -
CDR3: CASSLVGGPGTGELFF
DNA: TGTGCCAGCAGCTTAGTCGGGGGGCCGGGTACCGGGGAGCTGTTTTTT